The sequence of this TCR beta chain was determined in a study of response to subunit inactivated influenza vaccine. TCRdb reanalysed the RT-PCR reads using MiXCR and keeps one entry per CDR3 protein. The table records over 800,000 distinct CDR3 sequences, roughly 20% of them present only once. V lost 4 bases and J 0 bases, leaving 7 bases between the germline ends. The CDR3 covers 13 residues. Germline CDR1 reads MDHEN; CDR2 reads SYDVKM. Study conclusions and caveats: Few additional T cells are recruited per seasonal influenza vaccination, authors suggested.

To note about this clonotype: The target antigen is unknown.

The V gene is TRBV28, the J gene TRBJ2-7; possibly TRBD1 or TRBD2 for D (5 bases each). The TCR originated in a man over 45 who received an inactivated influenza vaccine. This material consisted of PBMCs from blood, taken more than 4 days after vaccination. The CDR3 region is CASSWDPSYEQYF. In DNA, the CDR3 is TGTGCCAGCAGTTGGGACCCCTCCTACGAGCAGTACTTC.